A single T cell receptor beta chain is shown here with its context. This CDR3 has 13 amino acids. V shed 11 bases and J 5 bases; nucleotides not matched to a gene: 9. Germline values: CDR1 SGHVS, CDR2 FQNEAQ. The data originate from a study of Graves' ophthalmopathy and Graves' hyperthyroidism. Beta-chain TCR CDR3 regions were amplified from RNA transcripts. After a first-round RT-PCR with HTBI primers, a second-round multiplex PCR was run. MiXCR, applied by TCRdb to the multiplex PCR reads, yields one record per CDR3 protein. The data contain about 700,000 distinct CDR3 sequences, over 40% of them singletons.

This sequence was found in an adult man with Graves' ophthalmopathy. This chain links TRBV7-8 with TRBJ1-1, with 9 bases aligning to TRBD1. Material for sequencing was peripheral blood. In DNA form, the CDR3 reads TGTGCCTGGTGCCCGGGACAGGGAACTGAAGCTTTCTTT. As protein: CAWCPGQGTEAFF. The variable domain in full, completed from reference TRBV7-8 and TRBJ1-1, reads GAGVSQSPRYKVAKRGQDVALRCDPISGHVSLFWYQQALGQGPEFLTYFQNEAQLDKSGLPSDRFFAERPEGSVSTLKIQRTQQEDSAVYLCAWCPGQGTEAFFGQGTRLTVV.